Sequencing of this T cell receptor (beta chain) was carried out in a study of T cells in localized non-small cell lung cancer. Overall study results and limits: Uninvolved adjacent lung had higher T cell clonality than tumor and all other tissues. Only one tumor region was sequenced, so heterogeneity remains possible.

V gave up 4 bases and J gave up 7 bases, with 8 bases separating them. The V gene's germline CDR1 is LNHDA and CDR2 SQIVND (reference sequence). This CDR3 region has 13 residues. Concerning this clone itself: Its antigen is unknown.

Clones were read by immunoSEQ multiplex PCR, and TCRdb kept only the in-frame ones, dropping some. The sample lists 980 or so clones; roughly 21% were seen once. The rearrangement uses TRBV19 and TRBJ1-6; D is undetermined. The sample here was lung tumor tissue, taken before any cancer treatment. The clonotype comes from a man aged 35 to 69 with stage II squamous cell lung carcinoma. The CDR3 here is CASSRGSNSPLHF. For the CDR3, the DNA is TGTGCCAGTAGTAGAGGGTCCAATTCACCCCTCCACTTT.